Shown below are 8 T cell receptor beta chains from a single sample sequenced in a study of blood T cell repertoires in COVID-19. Here immunoSEQ multiplex PCR was the method, and the copy in TCRdb shows in-frame clones only, minus some. The sample lists over 250,000 clones, approximately 91% occurring once. The material sequenced was peripheral blood. These receptors all come from a man aged 50 or older with acute or convalescent COVID-19.

The rearrangement joins TRBV10-3 to TRBJ2-2; 7 positions agree with TRBD2. Losses at the gene ends were 10 bases for V and 5 bases for J; bases not matched to a gene: 4. This CDR3 is built from 12 residues. Germline V gives CDR1 ENHRY, CDR2 SYGVKD. CDR3 region: CATRGETGELFF. In DNA, the CDR3 is TGTGCCACCCGGGGGGAGACCGGGGAGCTGTTTTTT.

This chain connects TRBV5-5 to TRBJ1-5, with 10 bases aligning to TRBD1. The junction had 7 bases not matched to a gene; V was cut back by 0 bases and J by 7 bases. The V gene's germline CDR1 is SGHKS and CDR2 YYEKEE (reference sequence). The CDR3 spans 16 residues. The CDR3 sequence is CASSLAAGTGAQPQHF. CDR3 in DNA: TGTGCCAGCAGCTTGGCCGCCGGGACAGGGGCGCAGCCCCAGCATTTT.

This clone was picked up a small number of times. The chain employs TRBV2 and TRBJ1-1; 7 bases agree with TRBD1. Germline CDR1 SNHLY, CDR2 FYNNEI. Trimming removed 5 bases from V and 0 bases from J; junction bases left unmatched: 15. The CDR3 length is 18 residues. The CDR3 sequence is CASSTPPDRVALNTEAFF. In nucleotides, the CDR3 is TGTGCCAGCAGTACCCCCCCCGACAGGGTGGCCTTGAACACTGAAGCTTTCTTT.

The CDR3 reads CASSFSGGVYEQYF. CDR3 coding DNA: TGCGCCAGCAGCTTTAGCGGGGGAGTCTACGAGCAGTACTTC. This chain joins TRBV5-1 and TRBJ2-7, with 9 bases that match TRBD2. CDR1 and CDR2 from the germline V gene are SGHRS and YFSETQ. The CDR3 extends over 14 amino acids. Trimming removed 2 bases from V and 3 bases from J; junction bases left unmatched: 3.

The chain employs TRBV29-1 and TRBJ2-2, with D maybe TRBD2 (6 bases). The V gene lost 1 base and the J gene lost 7 bases, with 13 bases spanning the gap. CDR1 is SQVTM and CDR2 is ANQGSEA in the germline V gene. The CDR3 totals 14 residues. Written as DNA, the CDR3 is TGCAGCGTTGAAGTTAGTGGGGAGGACGGGGAGCTGTTTTTT. Protein sequence: CSVEVSGEDGELFF.

This sequence joins TRBV10-3 and TRBJ1-5; 8 nucleotides agree with TRBD1. CDR1 and CDR2 from the germline V gene are ENHRY and SYGVKD. The CDR3 loop spans 15 amino acids. With V trimmed by 4 bases and J by 5 bases, 7 bases remained unmatched. CDR3 nucleotide sequence: TGTGCCATCAGTGGGGCTTCAGGGGGCGATCAGCCCCAGCATTTT. It is translated as CAISGASGGDQPQHF.

The CDR3 DNA sequence: TGTGCCAGCAGCTCTCATACGGGACAGGGGAACACTGAAGCTTTCTTT. Translated, it gives CASSSHTGQGNTEAFF. This sequence joins TRBV3-1 (or the pseudogene TRBV3-2) and TRBJ1-1; TRBD1 aligns across 9 bases. Trimming removed 5 bases from V and 1 base from J; junction bases left unmatched: 8. Looked up from germline, CDR1 is LGHDT and CDR2 is YNNKEL (reference sequence). The CDR3 contains 16 residues.

J is TRBJ2-7 and V is TRBV12-5; possibly TRBD2 for D (6 bases). Per the germline V gene, CDR1 is LGHNT and CDR2 is FRNRAP. This CDR3 has 15 residues. The V and J ends lost 6 bases and 7 bases respectively, with 22 bases between them. CDR3 in amino acids: CASGSSGTQLGEQYF. The CDR3 DNA reads TGTGCTAGTGGGAGTTCCGGGACTCAGCTCGGAGAGCAGTACTTC. Full variable domain (rest looked up from reference TRBV12-5 and TRBJ2-7): DARVTQTPRHKVTEMGQEVTMRCQPILGHNTVFWYRQTMMQGLELLAYFRNRAPLDDSGMPKDRFSAEMPDATLATLKIQPSEPRDSAVYFCASGSSGTQLGEQYFGPGTRLTVT.